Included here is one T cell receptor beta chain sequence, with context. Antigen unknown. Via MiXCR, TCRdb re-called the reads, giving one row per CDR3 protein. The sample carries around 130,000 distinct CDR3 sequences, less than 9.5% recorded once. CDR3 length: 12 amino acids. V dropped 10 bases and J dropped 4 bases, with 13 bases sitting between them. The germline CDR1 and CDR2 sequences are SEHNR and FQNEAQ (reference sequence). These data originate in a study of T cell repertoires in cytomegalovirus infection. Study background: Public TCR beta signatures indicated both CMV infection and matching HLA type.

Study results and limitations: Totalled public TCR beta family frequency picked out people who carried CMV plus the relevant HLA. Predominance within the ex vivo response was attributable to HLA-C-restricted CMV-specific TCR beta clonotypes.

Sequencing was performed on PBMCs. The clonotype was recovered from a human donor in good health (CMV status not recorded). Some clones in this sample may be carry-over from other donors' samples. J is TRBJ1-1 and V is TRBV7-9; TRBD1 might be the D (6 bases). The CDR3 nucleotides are TGTGCCATAGAGGGGGGGGGCACTGAAGCTTTCTTT. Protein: CAIEGGGTEAFF.